Listed here are 5 T cell receptor beta chains from one sample, sequenced in a study of T cell changes during pregnancy in multiple sclerosis (dated by TCRdb to the late 2010s). The library relied on the immunoSEQ multiplex PCR assay. In its TCRdb copy, this immuneACCESS table keeps in-frame sequences only and misses some clones. Where compared with another copy, unresolved V genes explain less than half of these, and the others have no known cause. The sample table shows 91,000 or so clones, and approximately 92% are seen once. The ten largest clonotypes hold 2% to 2.5% of the sample. Sample: peripheral blood, taken after pregnancy. The receptors were gathered from a female donor with multiple sclerosis, enrolled in a pregnancy study.

V is TRBV2 and J is TRBJ2-4, with D perhaps TRBD1 (6 bases). The V gene lost 4 bases and the J gene lost 0 bases, with 10 bases spanning the gap. The germline V gene has CDR1 SNHLY and CDR2 FYNNEI. The CDR3 contains 15 residues. The CDR3 loop reads CASSGQDLAKNIQYF. DNA of the CDR3: TGTGCCAGCAGTGGACAGGATCTAGCCAAAAACATTCAGTACTTC. Filled out from reference TRBV2 and TRBJ2-4, the complete variable domain reads EPEVTQTPSHQVTQMGQEVILRCVPISNHLYFYWYRQILGQKVEFLVSFYNNEISEKSEIFDDQFSVERPDGSNFTLKIRSTKLEDSAMYFCASSGQDLAKNIQYFGAGTRLSVL.

This clone has a single count. The chain has TRBV18 and TRBJ2-5, with unresolved D. Germline CDR1 reads KGHSH; CDR2 reads LQKENI. CDR3 length equals 12 residues. V lost 6 bases and J 0 bases, leaving 5 bases between the germline ends. The CDR3 is CASSTDQETQYF. The CDR3 DNA follows: TGTGCCAGCTCCACTGACCAAGAGACCCAGTACTTC.

V is TRBV1 and J is TRBJ2-4; TRBD1, as called in the table, went unchecked against the DNA. TRBV1 is marked as a pseudogene. The CDR3 has 17 amino acids. CDR3 protein: CTSSPRERGTAKNIQYF. DNA of the CDR3: TGCACCAGCAGCCCTAGGGAAAGGGGCACGGCCAAAAACATTCAGTACTTC.

The chain uses TRBV7-8 and TRBJ2-5; D may be TRBD1 (6 bases). Germline V gene sequence: CDR1 SGHVS, CDR2 FQNEAQ. Trimming removed 0 bases from V and 4 bases from J, with 12 bases in between. CDR3 length equals 15 residues. CDR3 loop: CASSLARAGAETQYF. In DNA, the CDR3 is TGTGCCAGCAGCTTAGCGCGCGCAGGGGCAGAGACCCAGTACTTC.

The CDR3 loop is CASSLQGLAGVDTQYF. Here the CDR3 DNA reads TGTGCCAGCAGCTTACAGGGACTAGCGGGGGTAGATACGCAGTATTTT. This chain links TRBV5-4 with TRBJ2-3; 14 nucleotides line up with TRBD2. Per the germline V gene, CDR1 is SGHNT and CDR2 is YYREEE (reference sequence). The CDR3 spans 16 residues. V was clipped by 2 bases and J by 5 bases; unmatched bases: 4.